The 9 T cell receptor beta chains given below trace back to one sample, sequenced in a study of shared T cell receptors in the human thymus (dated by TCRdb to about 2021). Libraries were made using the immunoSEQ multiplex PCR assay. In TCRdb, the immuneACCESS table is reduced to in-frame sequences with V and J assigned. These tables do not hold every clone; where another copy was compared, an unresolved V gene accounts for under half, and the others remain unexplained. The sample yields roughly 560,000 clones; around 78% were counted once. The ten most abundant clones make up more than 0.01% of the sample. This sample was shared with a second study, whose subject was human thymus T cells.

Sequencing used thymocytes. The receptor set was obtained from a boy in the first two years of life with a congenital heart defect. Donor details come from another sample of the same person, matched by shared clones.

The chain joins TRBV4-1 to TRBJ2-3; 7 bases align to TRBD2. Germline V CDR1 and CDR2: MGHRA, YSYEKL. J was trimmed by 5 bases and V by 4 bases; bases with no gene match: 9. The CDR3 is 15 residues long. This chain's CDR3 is CASSPDGGFGDTQYF. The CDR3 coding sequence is TGCGCCAGCAGCCCGGACGGGGGGTTTGGAGATACGCAGTATTTT.

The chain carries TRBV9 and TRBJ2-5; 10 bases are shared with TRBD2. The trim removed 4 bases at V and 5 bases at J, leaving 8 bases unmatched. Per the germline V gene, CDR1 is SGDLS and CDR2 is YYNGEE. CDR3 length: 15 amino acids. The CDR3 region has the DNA TGTGCCAGCAGCTCTAGCGGGAGAAGATGGGAGACCCAGTACTTC. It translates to CASSSSGRRWETQYF.

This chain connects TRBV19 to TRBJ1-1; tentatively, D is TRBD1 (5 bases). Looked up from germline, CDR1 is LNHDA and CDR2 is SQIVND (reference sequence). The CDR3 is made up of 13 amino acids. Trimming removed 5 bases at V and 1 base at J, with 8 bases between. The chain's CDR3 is CASSRGQNTEAFF. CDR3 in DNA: TGTGCCAGTAGTCGAGGACAGAACACTGAAGCTTTCTTT.

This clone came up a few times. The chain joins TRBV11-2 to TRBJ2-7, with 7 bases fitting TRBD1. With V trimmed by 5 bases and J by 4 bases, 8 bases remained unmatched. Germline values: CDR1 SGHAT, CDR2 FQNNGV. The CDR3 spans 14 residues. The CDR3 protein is CASSNWDSKYEQYF. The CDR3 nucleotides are TGTGCCAGCAGCAACTGGGACAGCAAGTACGAGCAGTACTTC. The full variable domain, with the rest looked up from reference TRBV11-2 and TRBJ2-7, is EAGVAQSPRYKIIEKRQSVAFWCNPISGHATLYWYQQILGQGPKLLIQFQNNGVVDDSQLPKDRFSAERLKGVDSTLKIQPAKLEDSAVYLCASSNWDSKYEQYFGPGTRLTVT.

The CDR3 DNA reads TGCGCCAGCAGCCCGCTTCCAGCGGGAGTTAAGGACGAGCAGTACTTC. It is translated as CASSPLPAGVKDEQYF. The chain uses TRBV4-1 and TRBJ2-7; 8 bases line up with TRBD2. This CDR3 region has 16 residues. V lost 4 bases and J lost 5; bases outside the gene matches: 13. CDR1 and CDR2 (germline): MGHRA, YSYEKL.

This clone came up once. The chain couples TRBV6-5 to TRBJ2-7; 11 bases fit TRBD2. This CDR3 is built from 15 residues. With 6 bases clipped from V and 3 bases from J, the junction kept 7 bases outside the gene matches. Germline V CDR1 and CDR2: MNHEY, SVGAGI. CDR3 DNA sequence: TGTGCCAGCAGGTCGGGACTAGCGGCCAACTACGAGCAGTACTTC. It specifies CASRSGLAANYEQYF.

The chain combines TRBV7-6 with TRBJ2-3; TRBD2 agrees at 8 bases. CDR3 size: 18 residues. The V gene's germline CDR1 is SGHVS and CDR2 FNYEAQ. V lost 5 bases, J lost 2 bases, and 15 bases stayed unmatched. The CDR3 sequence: CASSRTTPGLADTDTQYF. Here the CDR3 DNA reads TGTGCCAGCAGCCGAACTACACCCGGACTAGCCGACACAGATACGCAGTATTTT.

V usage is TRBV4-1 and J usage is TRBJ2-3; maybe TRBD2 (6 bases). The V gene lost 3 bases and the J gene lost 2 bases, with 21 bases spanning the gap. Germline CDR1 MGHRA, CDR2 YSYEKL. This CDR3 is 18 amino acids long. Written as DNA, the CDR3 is TGCGCCAGCAGCCAGGCCGACCACCGGGGACTGGACACAGATACGCAGTATTTT. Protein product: CASSQADHRGLDTDTQYF.

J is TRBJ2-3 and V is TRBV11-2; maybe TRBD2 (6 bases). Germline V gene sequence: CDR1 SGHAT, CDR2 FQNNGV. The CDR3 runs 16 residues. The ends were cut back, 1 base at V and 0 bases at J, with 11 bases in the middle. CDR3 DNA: TGTGCCAGCAGCTTAGGGCCGGGGGAAAGCACAGATACGCAGTATTTT. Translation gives CASSLGPGESTDTQYF.